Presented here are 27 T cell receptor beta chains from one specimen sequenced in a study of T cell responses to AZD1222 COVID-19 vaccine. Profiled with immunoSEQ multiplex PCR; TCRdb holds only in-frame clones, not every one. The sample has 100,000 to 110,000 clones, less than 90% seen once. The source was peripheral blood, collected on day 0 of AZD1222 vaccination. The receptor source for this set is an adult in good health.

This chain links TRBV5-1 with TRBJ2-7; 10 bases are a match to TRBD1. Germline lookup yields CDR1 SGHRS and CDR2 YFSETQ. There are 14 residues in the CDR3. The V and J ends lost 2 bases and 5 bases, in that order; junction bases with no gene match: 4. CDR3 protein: CASSFGTGVDEQYF. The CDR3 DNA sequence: TGCGCCAGCAGCTTTGGGACAGGGGTCGACGAGCAGTACTTC.

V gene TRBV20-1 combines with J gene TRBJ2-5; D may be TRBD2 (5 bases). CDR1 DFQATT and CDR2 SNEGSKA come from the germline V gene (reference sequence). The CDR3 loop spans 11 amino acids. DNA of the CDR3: TGCAGGATTGGGAGCCAAGAGACCCAGTACTTC. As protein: CRIGSQETQYF.

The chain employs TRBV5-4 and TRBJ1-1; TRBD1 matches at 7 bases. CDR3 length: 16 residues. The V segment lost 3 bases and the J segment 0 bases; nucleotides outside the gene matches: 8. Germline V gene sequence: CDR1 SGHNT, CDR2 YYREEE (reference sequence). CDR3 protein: CASSSKGQPMNTEAFF. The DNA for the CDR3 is TGTGCCAGCAGCTCCAAGGGACAGCCCATGAACACTGAAGCTTTCTTT.

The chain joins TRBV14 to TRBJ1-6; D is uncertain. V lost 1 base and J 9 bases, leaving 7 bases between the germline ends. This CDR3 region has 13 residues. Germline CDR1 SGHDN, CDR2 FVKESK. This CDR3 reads CASSQARGSPLHF. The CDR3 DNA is TGTGCCAGCAGCCAAGCCCGCGGTTCACCCCTCCACTTT.

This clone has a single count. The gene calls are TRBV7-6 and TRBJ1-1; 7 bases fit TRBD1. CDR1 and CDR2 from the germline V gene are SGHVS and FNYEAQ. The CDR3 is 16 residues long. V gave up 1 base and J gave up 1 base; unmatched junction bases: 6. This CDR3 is CASSLGIQGSNTEAFF. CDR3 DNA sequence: TGTGCCAGCAGCTTAGGTATACAGGGGTCGAACACTGAAGCTTTCTTT.

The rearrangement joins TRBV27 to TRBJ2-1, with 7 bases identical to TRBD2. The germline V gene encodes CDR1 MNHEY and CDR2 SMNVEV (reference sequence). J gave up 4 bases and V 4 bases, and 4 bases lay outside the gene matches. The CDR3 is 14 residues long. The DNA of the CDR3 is TGTGCCAGCAGTTACGAGGGAGGGTACAATGAGCAGTTCTTC. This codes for CASSYEGGYNEQFF.

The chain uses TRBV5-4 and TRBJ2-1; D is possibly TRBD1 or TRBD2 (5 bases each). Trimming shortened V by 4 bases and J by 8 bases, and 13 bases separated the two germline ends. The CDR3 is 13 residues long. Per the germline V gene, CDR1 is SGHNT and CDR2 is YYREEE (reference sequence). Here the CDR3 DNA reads TGTGCCAGCAGCCGGGGACGCTTGGATGAGCAGTTCTTC. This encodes CASSRGRLDEQFF.

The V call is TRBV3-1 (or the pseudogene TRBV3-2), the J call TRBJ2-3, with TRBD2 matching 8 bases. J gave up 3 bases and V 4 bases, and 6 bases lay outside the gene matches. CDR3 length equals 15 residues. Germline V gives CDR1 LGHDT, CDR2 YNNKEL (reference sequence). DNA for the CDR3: TGTGCCAGCAGCCTCAGGGGCGGGAGGACAGATACGCAGTATTTT. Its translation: CASSLRGGRTDTQYF.

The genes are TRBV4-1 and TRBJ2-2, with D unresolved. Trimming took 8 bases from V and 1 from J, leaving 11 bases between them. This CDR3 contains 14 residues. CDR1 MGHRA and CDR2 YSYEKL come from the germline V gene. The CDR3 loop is CASGNILNTGELFF. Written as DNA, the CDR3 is TGCGCCAGCGGGAACATATTGAACACCGGGGAGCTGTTTTTT.

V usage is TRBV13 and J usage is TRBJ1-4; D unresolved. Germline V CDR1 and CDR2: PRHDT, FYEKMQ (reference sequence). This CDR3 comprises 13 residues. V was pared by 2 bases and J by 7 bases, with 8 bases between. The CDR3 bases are TGTGCCAGCAGCTTATGGGGATCTGAAAAACTGTTTTTT. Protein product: CASSLWGSEKLFF.

This CDR3 reads CASSKAGSGGTDTQYF. In nucleotides, the CDR3 is TGTGCCAGCAGCAAAGCAGGTAGCGGGGGCACAGATACGCAGTATTTT. The V and J genes are TRBV21-1 and TRBJ2-3; the table names TRBD2, a call not compared with the DNA. TRBV21-1 is noted as a pseudogene. CDR3 length: 16 residues.

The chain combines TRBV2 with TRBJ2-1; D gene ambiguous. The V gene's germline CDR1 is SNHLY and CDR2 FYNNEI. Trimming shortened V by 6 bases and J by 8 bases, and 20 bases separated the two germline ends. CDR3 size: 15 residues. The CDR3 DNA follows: TGTGCCAGCAGCATTAGCTTCCCCGTCGTGGATGAGCAGTTCTTC. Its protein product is CASSISFPVVDEQFF.

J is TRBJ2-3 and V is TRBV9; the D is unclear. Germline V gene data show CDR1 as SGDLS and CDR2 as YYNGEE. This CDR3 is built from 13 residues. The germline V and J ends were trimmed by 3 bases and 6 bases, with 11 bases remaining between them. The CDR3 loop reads CASSANLADTQYF. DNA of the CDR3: TGTGCCAGCAGCGCAAACTTGGCCGATACGCAGTATTTT.

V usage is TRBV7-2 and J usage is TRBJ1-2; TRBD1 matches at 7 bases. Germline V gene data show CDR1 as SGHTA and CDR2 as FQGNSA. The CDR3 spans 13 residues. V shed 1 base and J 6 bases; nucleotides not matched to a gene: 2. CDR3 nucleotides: TGTGCCAGCAGCTTAGATCAGGGGGATGGCTACACCTTC. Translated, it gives CASSLDQGDGYTF.

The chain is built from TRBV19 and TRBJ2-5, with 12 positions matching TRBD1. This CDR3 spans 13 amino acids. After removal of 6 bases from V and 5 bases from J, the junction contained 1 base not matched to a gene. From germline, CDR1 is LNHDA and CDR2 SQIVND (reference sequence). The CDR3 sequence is CASRGQGAETQYF. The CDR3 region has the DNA TGTGCCAGTAGGGGACAGGGGGCCGAGACCCAGTACTTC.

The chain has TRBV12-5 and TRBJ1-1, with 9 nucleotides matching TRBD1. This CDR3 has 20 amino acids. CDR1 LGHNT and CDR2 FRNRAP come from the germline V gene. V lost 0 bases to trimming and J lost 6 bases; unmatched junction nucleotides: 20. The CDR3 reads CASGLVLFRDRVWTGPEAFF. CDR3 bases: TGTGCTAGTGGTTTGGTACTATTTCGGGACAGGGTTTGGACGGGGCCTGAAGCTTTCTTT. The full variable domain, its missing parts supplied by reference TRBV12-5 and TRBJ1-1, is DARVTQTPRHKVTEMGQEVTMRCQPILGHNTVFWYRQTMMQGLELLAYFRNRAPLDDSGMPKDRFSAEMPDATLATLKIQPSEPRDSAVYFCASGLVLFRDRVWTGPEAFFGQGTRLTVV.

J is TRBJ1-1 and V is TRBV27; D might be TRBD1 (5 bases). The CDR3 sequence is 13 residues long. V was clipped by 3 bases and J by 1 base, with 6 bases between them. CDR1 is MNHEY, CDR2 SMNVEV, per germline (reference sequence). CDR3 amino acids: CASSFRENTEAFF. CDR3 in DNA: TGTGCCAGCAGTTTCAGGGAGAACACTGAAGCTTTCTTT.

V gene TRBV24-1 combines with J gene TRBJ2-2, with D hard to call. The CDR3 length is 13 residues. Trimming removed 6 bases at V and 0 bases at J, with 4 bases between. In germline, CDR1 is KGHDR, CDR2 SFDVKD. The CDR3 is CATSWPNTGELFF. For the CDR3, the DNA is TGTGCCACCAGTTGGCCGAACACCGGGGAGCTGTTTTTT.

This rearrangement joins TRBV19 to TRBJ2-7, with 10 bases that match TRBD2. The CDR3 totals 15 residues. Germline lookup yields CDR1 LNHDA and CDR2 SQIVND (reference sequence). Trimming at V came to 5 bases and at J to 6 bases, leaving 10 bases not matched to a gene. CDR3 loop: CASSWSSGSTGEQYF. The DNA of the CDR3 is TGTGCCAGTAGTTGGTCTAGCGGGAGTACAGGCGAGCAGTACTTC.

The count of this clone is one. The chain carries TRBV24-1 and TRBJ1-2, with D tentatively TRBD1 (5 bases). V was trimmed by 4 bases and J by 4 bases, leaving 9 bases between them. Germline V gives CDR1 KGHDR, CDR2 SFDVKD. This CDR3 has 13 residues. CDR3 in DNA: TGTGCCACCAGTGACCCAAGGGGCTATGGCTACACCTTC. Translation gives CATSDPRGYGYTF.

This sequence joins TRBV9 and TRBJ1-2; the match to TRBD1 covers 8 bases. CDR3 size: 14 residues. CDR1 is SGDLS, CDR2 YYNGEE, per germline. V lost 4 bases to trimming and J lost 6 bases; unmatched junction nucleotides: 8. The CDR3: CASSPKDRVDGYTF. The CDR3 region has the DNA TGTGCCAGCAGCCCCAAGGACAGGGTCGATGGCTACACCTTC.

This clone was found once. In DNA form, the CDR3 reads TGTGCCTGGAGTGTAGGGGGGGCACACACCATATATTTT. Translation gives CAWSVGGAHTIYF. The V and J genes are TRBV30 and TRBJ1-3, with a tentative D call TRBD1 (6 bases). Trimming cost V 0 bases and J 8 bases, with 11 bases left between them. The CDR3 is made up of 13 amino acids. CDR1 and CDR2 from the germline V gene are GTSNPN and SVGIG (reference sequence).

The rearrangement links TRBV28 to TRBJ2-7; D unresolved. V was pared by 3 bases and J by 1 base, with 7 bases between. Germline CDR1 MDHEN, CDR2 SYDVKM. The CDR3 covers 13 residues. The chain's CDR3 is CASSFRVSYEQYF. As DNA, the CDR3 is TGTGCCAGCAGTTTCCGTGTGTCCTACGAGCAGTACTTC. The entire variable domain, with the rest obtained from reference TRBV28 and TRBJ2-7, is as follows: DVKVTQSSRYLVKRTGEKVFLECVQDMDHENMFWYRQDPGLGLRLIYFSYDVKMKEKGDIPEGYSVSREKKERFSLILESASTNQTSMYLCASSFRVSYEQYFGPGTRLTVT.

The CDR3 region is CASSDSGQGSDTQYF. The CDR3 DNA reads TGTGCCAGCAGTGACTCCGGACAGGGGTCAGATACGCAGTATTTT. This sequence joins TRBV6-4 and TRBJ2-3; TRBD1 matches 9 bases. CDR1 is MRHNA, CDR2 SNTAGT, per germline. The CDR3 length is 15 residues. Trimming at V came to 0 bases and at J to 4 bases, leaving 2 bases not matched to a gene.

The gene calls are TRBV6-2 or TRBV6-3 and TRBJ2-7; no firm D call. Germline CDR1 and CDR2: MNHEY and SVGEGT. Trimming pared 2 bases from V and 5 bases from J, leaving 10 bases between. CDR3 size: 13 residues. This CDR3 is CASSYRRVDEQYF. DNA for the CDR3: TGTGCCAGCAGTTACCGCCGAGTGGACGAGCAGTACTTC.

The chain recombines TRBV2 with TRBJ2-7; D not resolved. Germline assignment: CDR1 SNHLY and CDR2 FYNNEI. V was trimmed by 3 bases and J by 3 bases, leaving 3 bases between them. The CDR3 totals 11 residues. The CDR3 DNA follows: TGTGCCAGCAGTGACTACTACGAGCAGTACTTC. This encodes CASSDYYEQYF.

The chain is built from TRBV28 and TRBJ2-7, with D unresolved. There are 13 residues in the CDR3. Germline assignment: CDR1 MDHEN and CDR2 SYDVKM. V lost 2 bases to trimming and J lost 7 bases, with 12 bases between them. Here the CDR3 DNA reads TGTGCCAGCAGTTTAGATAAATCTAGGGAGCAGTACTTC. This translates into CASSLDKSREQYF.